This entry is about one TCR beta chain. Separate from the approximately 670-subject first cohort, the roughly 120-subject validation cohort was the one that the donors belonged to. The data originate from a study of cytomegalovirus exposure and HLA in healthy donors. The protocol was immunoSEQ multiplex PCR, while the TCRdb copy is restricted to in-frame clones and leaves out a portion. The table has roughly 200,000 clones, 80% to 85% seen once; the top ten hold around 2.8%. The clonotype comes from a woman aged 18 to 35 in good health and CMV-seropositive. Specimen: PBMCs.

This CDR3 reads CASSTQQGANTEAFF. Written as DNA, the CDR3 is TGTGCCAGCTCAACGCAACAGGGAGCGAACACTGAAGCTTTCTTT. J is TRBJ1-1 and V is TRBV18; maybe TRBD1 (6 bases). Germline V gene data show CDR1 as KGHSH and CDR2 as LQKENI. Trimming shortened V by 5 bases and J by 1 base, and 14 bases separated the two germline ends. The CDR3 length is 15 residues.